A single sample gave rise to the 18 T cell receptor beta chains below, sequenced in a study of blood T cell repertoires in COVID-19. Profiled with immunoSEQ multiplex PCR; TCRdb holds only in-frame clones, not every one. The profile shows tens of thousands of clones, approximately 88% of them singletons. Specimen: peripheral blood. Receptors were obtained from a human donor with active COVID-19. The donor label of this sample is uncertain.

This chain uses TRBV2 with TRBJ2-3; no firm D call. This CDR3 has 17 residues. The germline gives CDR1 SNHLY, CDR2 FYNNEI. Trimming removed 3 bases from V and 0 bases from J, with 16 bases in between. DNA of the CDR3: TGTGCCAGCAGTGACCACAGAGACCACACAAGCACAGATACGCAGTATTTT. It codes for CASSDHRDHTSTDTQYF.

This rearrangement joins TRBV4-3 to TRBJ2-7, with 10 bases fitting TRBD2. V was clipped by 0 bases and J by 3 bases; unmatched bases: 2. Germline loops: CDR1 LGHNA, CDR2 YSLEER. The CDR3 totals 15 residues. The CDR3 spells CASSQETSGVYEQYF. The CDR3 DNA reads TGCGCCAGCAGCCAAGAAACTAGCGGGGTCTACGAGCAGTACTTC.

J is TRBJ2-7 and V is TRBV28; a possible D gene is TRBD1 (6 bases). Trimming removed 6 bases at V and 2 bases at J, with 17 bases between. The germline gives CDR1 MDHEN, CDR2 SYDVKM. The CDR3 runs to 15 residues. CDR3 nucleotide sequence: TGTGCCAGCAGACCTTCGGGGACAAGTGCCTACGAGCAGTACTTC. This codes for CASRPSGTSAYEQYF.

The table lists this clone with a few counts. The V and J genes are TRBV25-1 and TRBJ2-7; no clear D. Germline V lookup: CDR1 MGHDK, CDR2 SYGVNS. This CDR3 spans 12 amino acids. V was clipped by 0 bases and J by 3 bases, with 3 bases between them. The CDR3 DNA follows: TGTGCCAGCAGTGAATACGGCTACGAGCAGTACTTC. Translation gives CASSEYGYEQYF.

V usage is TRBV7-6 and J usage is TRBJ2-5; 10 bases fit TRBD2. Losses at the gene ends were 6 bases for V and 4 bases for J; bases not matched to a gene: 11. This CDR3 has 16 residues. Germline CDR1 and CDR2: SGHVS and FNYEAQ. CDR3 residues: CASSFRTSGRVETQYF. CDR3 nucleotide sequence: TGTGCCAGCAGTTTCCGGACTAGCGGCCGGGTAGAGACCCAGTACTTC.

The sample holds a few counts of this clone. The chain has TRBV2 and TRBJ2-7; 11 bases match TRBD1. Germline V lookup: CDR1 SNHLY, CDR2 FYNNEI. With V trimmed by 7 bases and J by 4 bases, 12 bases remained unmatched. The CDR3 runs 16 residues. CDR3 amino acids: CASTPFVGTGGYEQYF. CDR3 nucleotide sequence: TGTGCCAGCACTCCATTCGTCGGGACAGGGGGTTACGAGCAGTACTTC.

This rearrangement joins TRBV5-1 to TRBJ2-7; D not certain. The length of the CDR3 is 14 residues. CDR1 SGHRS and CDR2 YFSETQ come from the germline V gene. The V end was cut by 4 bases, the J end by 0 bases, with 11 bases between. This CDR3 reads CASSVAVSSYEQYF. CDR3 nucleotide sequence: TGCGCCAGCAGCGTTGCCGTGAGCTCCTACGAGCAGTACTTC.

In nucleotides, the CDR3 is TGTGCCAGCAGTGAGCAGGAAAGCAATCAGCCCCAGCATTTT. Its protein product is CASSEQESNQPQHF. The chain is built from TRBV6-1 and TRBJ1-5; no reliable D call. Germline V gives CDR1 MNHNS, CDR2 SASEGT. CDR3 length: 14 amino acids. V was shortened by 3 bases and J by 1 base, with 7 bases between the two germline ends.

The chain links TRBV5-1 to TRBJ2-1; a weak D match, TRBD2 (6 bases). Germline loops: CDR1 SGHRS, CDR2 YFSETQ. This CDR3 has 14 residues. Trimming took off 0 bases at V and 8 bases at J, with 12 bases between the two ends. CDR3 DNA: TGCGCCAGCAGCTTGGACAAAAGGGAGGATGAGCAGTTCTTC. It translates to CASSLDKREDEQFF.

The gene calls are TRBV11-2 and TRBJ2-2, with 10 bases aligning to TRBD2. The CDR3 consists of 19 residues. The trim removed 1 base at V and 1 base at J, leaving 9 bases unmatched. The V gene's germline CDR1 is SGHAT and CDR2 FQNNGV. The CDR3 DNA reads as TGTGCCAGCAGCTTAGGTGGACTAGCGGTTAAACGGAACACCGGGGAGCTGTTTTTT. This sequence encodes CASSLGGLAVKRNTGELFF.

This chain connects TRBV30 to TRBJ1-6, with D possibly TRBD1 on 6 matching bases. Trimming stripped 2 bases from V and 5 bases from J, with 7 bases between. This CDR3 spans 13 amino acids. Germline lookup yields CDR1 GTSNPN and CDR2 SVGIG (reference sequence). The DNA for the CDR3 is TGTGCCTGGAGTACAGGGAATAATTCACCCCTCCACTTT. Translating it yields CAWSTGNNSPLHF.

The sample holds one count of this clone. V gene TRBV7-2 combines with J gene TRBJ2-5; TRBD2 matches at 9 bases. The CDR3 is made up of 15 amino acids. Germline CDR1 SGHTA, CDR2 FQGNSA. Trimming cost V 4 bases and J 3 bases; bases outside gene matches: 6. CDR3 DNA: TGTGCCAGCAGCTCCTTTGCGGGAGGGAAAGAGACCCAGTACTTC. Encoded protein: CASSSFAGGKETQYF. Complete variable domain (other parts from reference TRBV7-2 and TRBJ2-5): GAGVSQSPSNKVTEKGKDVELRCDPISGHTALYWYRQSLGQGLEFLIYFQGNSAPDKSGLPSDRFSAERTGGSVSTLTIQRTQQEDSAVYLCASSSFAGGKETQYFGPGTRLLVL.

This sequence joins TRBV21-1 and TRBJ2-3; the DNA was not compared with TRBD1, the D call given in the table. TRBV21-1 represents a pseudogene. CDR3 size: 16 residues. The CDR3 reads CASSGHRDRQTDTQYF. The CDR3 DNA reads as TGTGCCAGCAGCGGCCACCGGGACAGACAAACAGATACGCAGTATTTT.

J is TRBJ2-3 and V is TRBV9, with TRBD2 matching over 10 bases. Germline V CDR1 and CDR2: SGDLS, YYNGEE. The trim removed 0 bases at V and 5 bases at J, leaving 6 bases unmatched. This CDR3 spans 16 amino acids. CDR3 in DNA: TGTGCCAGCAGCGTAGTGAGCGGGGGGGCAGGAGATACGCAGTATTTT. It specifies CASSVVSGGAGDTQYF.

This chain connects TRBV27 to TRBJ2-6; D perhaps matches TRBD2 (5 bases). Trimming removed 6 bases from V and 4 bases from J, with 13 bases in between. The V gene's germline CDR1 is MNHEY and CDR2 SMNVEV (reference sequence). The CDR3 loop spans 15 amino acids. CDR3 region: CASRLEGAGANVLTF. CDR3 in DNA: TGTGCCAGCAGACTAGAGGGCGCCGGGGCCAACGTCCTGACTTTC. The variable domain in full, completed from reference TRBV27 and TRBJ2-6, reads EAQVTQNPRYLITVTGKKLTVTCSQNMNHEYMSWYRQDPGLGLRQIYYSMNVEVTDKGDVPEGYKVSRKEKRNFPLILESPSPNQTSLYFCASRLEGAGANVLTFGAGSRLTVL.

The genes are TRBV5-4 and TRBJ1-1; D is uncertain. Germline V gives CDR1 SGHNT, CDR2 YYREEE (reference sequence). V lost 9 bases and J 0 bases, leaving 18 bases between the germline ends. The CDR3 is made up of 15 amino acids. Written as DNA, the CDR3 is TGTGCCACCCAGCTAGAGAGCAGCATGAACACTGAAGCTTTCTTT. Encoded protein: CATQLESSMNTEAFF.

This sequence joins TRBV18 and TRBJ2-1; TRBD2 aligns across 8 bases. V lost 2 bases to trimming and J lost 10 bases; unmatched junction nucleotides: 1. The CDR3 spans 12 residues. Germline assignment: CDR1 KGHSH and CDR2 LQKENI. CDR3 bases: TGTGCCAGCTCACCAGGGACTAGGGAGCAGTTCTTC. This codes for CASSPGTREQFF.

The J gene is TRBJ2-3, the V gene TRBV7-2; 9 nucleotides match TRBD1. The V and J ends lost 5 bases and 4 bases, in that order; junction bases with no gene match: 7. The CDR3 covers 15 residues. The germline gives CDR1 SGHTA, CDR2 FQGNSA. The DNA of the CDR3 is TGTGCCAGCAGCCCCGGACAGGGGAGGGCAGATACGCAGTATTTT. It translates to CASSPGQGRADTQYF.